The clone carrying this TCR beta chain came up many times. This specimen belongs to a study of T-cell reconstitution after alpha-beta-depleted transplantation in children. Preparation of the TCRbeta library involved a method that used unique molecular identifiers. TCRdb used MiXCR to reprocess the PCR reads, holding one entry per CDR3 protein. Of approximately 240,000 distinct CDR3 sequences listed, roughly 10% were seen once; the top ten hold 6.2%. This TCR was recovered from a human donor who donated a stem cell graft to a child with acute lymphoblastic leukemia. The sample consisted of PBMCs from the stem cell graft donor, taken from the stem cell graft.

Here the CDR3 reads CASSLGAGGGNQPQHF. The CDR3 region has the DNA TGTGCCAGCAGTTTGGGGGCAGGGGGTGGCAATCAGCCCCAGCATTTT. The genes are TRBV28 and TRBJ1-5, with 7 bases matching TRBD1. The J segment lost 2 bases and the V segment lost 3 bases, leaving 7 bases of the junction unmatched. This CDR3 spans 16 amino acids. The germline CDR1 and CDR2 sequences are MDHEN and SYDVKM.